This entry describes one T cell receptor beta chain. The sample holds many counts of this clone. It has no known antigen specificity. No per-base quality is available; no much larger clone lies one base away. Other nucleotide sequences from this sample produce the same CDR3. The data were taken from a study of shared clonotypes between healthy human individuals (dated by TCRdb to the early 2020s). With respect to the entire study: The cohort included three men and a couple of women between 18 and 49 years of age. Each donor's leukapheresis produced roughly between roughly 0.85 and 9.5 billion PBMCs. Different laboratories and diverse techniques were used to prepare libraries and sequence TCR repertoires, to increase sequencing depth and limit assay-specific biases. For each donor, three plates each were used for CD4 naive and CD4 memory, two plates were used for CD8 naive, and one plate was used for CD8 memory. Blood TCR repertoires of five healthy adults were deeply sequenced to estimate repertoire size and the extent of clonotype sharing between individuals. What the study reported, not specific to this receptor: Incomplete sequencing was indicated by rarefaction of sorted-subset datasets, despite the large sequencing depth. Pairwise subsampling led to the expectation that sequencing depth would affect the degree of clonotype sharing among donors. Higher generation probabilities were observed for clonotypes shared by all four sorted-subset donors than for non-shared clonotypes. Larger estimated clonotype richness was generally found for naive subsets than for memory subsets. Sampling was restricted to blood, and TCR repertoires in tissues likely differ from the TCR repertoires found in blood. Sharing across four donors was observed for roughly 5% of naive CD4, about 3.2% of naive CD8, about 2.3% of memory CD4, and roughly 0.4% of memory CD8 clonotypes. Because the study included only a small number of donors, the genetic and exposure-history diversity represented was limited.

Using the deep immunoSEQ assay, TCR CDR3 regions were amplified from genomic DNA by multiplex PCR. Extracted genomic DNA from each cell subset was distributed evenly across all wells of several immunoSEQ 96-well plates, and each plate was treated as a replicate. For sorted subsets, about 0.2 ug genomic DNA, equal to 30,000 or so T cell genomes, was loaded into each replicate PCR. Purified libraries were measured with a Qubit 3.0 fluorometer, size-checked on a Bioanalyzer 2100, and measured again with the KAPA Library Quantification kit. Every immunoSEQ 96-well plate was sequenced on a separate single-read 150-cycle Illumina NextSeq 550 flow cell. In the authors' own workflow: Because the immunoSEQ output held only junctional sequences and lacked quality scores, the filtering could not match the filtering applied to full-length reads. Sequences were annotated with PyIR, a Python wrapper for IgBLAST v1.9, and V/J genes and CDR3 were assigned using IMGT germline references. Reads were removed for weak V/J assignments (E-value above 1e-6), missing CDR3, stop codons, out-of-frame junctions, or ambiguous translated residues. A V3J clonotype was defined by an identical inferred V gene, J gene, and CDR3 amino acid sequence. To compute the percentage overlap between repertoires, the number of shared unique clonotypes was divided by the size of the smaller repertoire. Three approaches were used to assess repertoire richness: RTK rarefaction, the Chao1 estimator, and Recon v2.1 estimates of unobserved clonotypes. Generation probabilities for all TCRbeta clonotypes obtained by the gDNA method from four donors were computed using OLGA. TCRdb holds this immuneACCESS table with in-frame rearrangements only. Some clones are missing; in checked studies, unresolved V genes explain under half, and the rest has no known cause. V, J and clone size were drawn from that table, and D and trimming were deduced from the DNA. The sample table records over 950,000 clones; approximately 75% of these occur just once. The ten most abundant clones make up approximately 0.9% of the sample.

The CDR3 goes from the cysteine to the phenylalanine over 11 residues. Only the CDR3 portion is preserved as DNA: 33 bases, with reading frame beginning at the first base. The germline V gene gives CDR1 as MNHNS and CDR2 as SASEGT. V sheds 5 bases and J sheds 2 bases, leaving 4 bases between their ends. Donors were healthy HIV-negative adults with no recently reported acute infections or vaccinations. All donors were Caucasian adults living in Nashville, Tennessee, USA. Magnetic negative selection was used to enrich CD4+ T cells, after which naive cells were positively selected on CD45RA and the negative fraction became the memory subset. Blood was collected by leukapheresis, and PBMCs were isolated by Ficoll-Histopaque density gradient centrifugation and then cryopreserved in liquid nitrogen vapor phase. Analytical flow cytometry was used to check the purity and quantity of each magnetically sorted T cell population. Each sorted fraction had its genomic DNA isolated and then quantified by UV absorbance on a Nanodrop 2000c.

Sequenced sample: memory CD4+ T cells from PBMCs. The cell subset or site label of this sample denotes: CD45RA-negative fraction. The clonotype comes from a man aged 18-30 years in good health. Some clones in this sample may be carry-over from other donors' samples. This chain joins TRBV6-1 to TRBJ2-7, with the D gene uncertain. Here the CDR3 is given as CASSTPYEQYF. Read as DNA, the sequence is TGTGCCAGCAGTACGCCCTACGAGCAGTACTTC.